Reported below is one TCR beta chain. The antigen this receptor binds is unknown. Base quality data are lacking; no much larger clone is found one base away. This sample was taken from a study of blood T cell repertoires in COVID-19 (dated by TCRdb to the early 2020s). With regard to the full study: Samples from collaborators originated in the United States, Italy and Spain and spanned both the acute and convalescent phases of COVID-19. The prospective study material was composed of cDNA or gDNA derived from T cells, B-cell-depleted T cells, or PBMCs. Subjects who had been exposed to COVID-19, were actively infected with it, or had recovered from it provided the deeply sampled blood TCRbeta repertoires that made up the dataset. The repertoires were released in a freely available public database meant as a resource for research on the immune response to SARS-CoV-2. The samples were drawn from the first 160 participants of the ongoing ImmuneRACE study and from 950 to 1,500 subjects provided by 6 global collaborators. A de-identified subject ID, COVID-19 status, age in years and sex were almost always included in the sample metadata. Where available, HLA class I and class II types were obtained from metadata supplied by the sample provider rather than from assay-based typing. Results the study describes overall, beyond this receptor: How much clinical and demographic metadata was included differed by source and by participant, and the metadata was provided uncurated.

One collaborating source in Seattle enrolled patients while the patients were actively infected and followed the patients over time throughout the course of disease. Each collaborating institution followed its own protocols to collect whole blood in K2EDTA tubes. For TCRbeta analysis, collaborators shipped samples in one of three forms: frozen whole blood, isolated PBMCs, or DNA extracted from either of those sample types. Taken from cysteine to phenylalanine, the CDR3 has 15 residues. CDR3 DNA only is kept here, 45 bases in frame from base 1. The immunoSEQ Assay, a bias-controlled multiplex PCR, was used to amplify TCRbeta CDR3 regions from genomic DNA. On the study's bioinformatics: The number of nucleated cells in each sample was estimated from the amplification of reference gene primers within the assay. To quantify the absolute abundance of each unique TCRbeta CDR3 rearrangement, sequence reads were collapsed and filtered. For each sample, productive Simpson clonality was calculated by taking the square root of Simpson's diversity index across productive rearrangements. The immuneACCESS repertoire file appears here via TCRdb, limited to in-frame rearrangements. These files lack a portion of the clones; in checked studies, under half of the deficit traces to unresolved V genes, and the cause of the others is not known. For V, J and clone size, that table is used; D and trimming come from the DNA. Here the sample has about 140,000 clones; around 90% occur a single time. Jointly, the top ten make up under 3% of the sample.

Sequencing input: peripheral blood. This sequence uses TRBV7-5 and TRBJ2-4; TRBD2, the table's D call, was not compared with the DNA. TRBV7-5 constitutes a pseudogene. The receptor was isolated from a human donor with COVID-19, enrolled during active disease. The donor label of this sample is uncertain. The nucleotide sequence is TGTGTCAGAAGCTTATCCGGGAGTGCCAAAAACATTCAGTACTTC. This translates into CVRSLSGSAKNIQYF.